The rows below give T cell receptor beta chains drawn from one sample of a study of vaccination and CD4 T cells after COVID-19. Their antigens remain unidentified. One entry per CDR3 protein, called by TCRdb with MiXCR from the PCR reads. The data hold approximately 15,000 distinct CDR3 sequences, with approximately 49% observed a single time. This specimen consisted of CD4+ T cells from blood, cultured in vitro, obtained about 7 months after SARS-CoV-2 vaccination. The source of these receptors is a human donor who had recovered from COVID-19. The conserved cysteine and the conserved F or W are not part of the CDR3 here. D genes are given only for firm matches.

j_gene: TRBJ1-2; v_gene: TRBV6-1; d_gene: -; CDR3aa: ASSSKKGIYPDGYT
j_gene: TRBJ1-2; v_gene: TRBV20-1; d_gene: -; CDR3aa: SARGSQYGYT
j_gene: TRBJ1-5; v_gene: TRBV6-2/TRBV6-3; d_gene: -; CDR3aa: ASSYGWYSNQPQH
j_gene: TRBJ1-5; v_gene: TRBV7-2; d_gene: -; CDR3aa: ASSSDRYSNQPQH
j_gene: TRBJ2-7; v_gene: TRBV5-6; d_gene: -; CDR3aa: ASSRGYPYEQY
j_gene: TRBJ1-1; v_gene: TRBV20-1; d_gene: TRBD1; CDR3aa: SAPDRRQGRDTEAF
j_gene: TRBJ2-5; v_gene: TRBV20-1; d_gene: TRBD2; CDR3aa: SATPTSGEEETQY
j_gene: TRBJ1-1; v_gene: TRBV2; d_gene: TRBD1; CDR3aa: ASSVKGAVTEAF
j_gene: TRBJ2-3; v_gene: TRBV10-3; d_gene: -; CDR3aa: AISDWGTDTQY
j_gene: TRBJ1-5; v_gene: TRBV19; d_gene: -; CDR3aa: ASQRGWSNQPQH
j_gene: TRBJ2-5; v_gene: TRBV20-1; d_gene: TRBD1; CDR3aa: SATPIDRGAGSVQY
j_gene: TRBJ1-5; v_gene: TRBV6-1; d_gene: -; CDR3aa: ASTPKDQPQH
j_gene: TRBJ2-7; v_gene: TRBV20-1; d_gene: -; CDR3aa: SAYRDPGEQY
j_gene: TRBJ1-1; v_gene: TRBV2; d_gene: -; CDR3aa: ASSPGPGTEAF
j_gene: TRBJ2-7; v_gene: TRBV12-3/TRBV12-4; d_gene: -; CDR3aa: ASSLGRQASYEQY
j_gene: TRBJ2-7; v_gene: TRBV6-1; d_gene: TRBD2; CDR3aa: ASSMGLGEKYEQY
j_gene: TRBJ2-7; v_gene: TRBV7-9; d_gene: TRBD1; CDR3aa: ASSPRGTGSGEQY
j_gene: TRBJ1-2; v_gene: TRBV5-4; d_gene: -; CDR3aa: ASSYRTEDYT
j_gene: TRBJ2-2; v_gene: TRBV20-1; d_gene: -; CDR3aa: SAKRRGGTGELF
j_gene: TRBJ2-1; v_gene: TRBV7-3; d_gene: -; CDR3aa: ASSWDPWNEQF
j_gene: TRBJ1-2; v_gene: TRBV2; d_gene: TRBD1; CDR3aa: ASSQGQDYGYT
j_gene: TRBJ1-6; v_gene: TRBV1; d_gene: -; CDR3aa: TSSQENGMRGDCGSPLH
j_gene: TRBJ2-7; v_gene: TRBV7-9; d_gene: TRBD1; CDR3aa: ASSLNTGGEQY
j_gene: TRBJ1-5; v_gene: TRBV15; d_gene: TRBD1; CDR3aa: ATSRGGTGQNQPQH
j_gene: TRBJ2-3; v_gene: TRBV4-3; d_gene: -; CDR3aa: ASSQEVHTDTQY
j_gene: TRBJ2-7; v_gene: TRBV6-1; d_gene: TRBD1; CDR3aa: ASSGTGYDSYEQY
j_gene: TRBJ2-1; v_gene: TRBV7-8; d_gene: -; CDR3aa: ASSPIAASNEQF
j_gene: TRBJ2-1; v_gene: TRBV7-6; d_gene: TRBD1; CDR3aa: ASSTWTGSYNEQF
j_gene: TRBJ1-6; v_gene: TRBV6-2/TRBV6-3; d_gene: -; CDR3aa: ASSYSGQRQANSPLH
j_gene: TRBJ2-2; v_gene: TRBV27; d_gene: TRBD1; CDR3aa: ASGRDRWTGELF
j_gene: TRBJ2-3; v_gene: TRBV11-3; d_gene: TRBD2; CDR3aa: ASSLTAGLTDTQY
j_gene: TRBJ2-3; v_gene: TRBV20-1; d_gene: TRBD2; CDR3aa: SARRAGGNTDTQY
j_gene: TRBJ1-2; v_gene: TRBV6-2/TRBV6-3; d_gene: -; CDR3aa: ASRRSGQGNGYT
j_gene: TRBJ2-1; v_gene: TRBV24-1; d_gene: -; CDR3aa: ATSEKAHNEQF
j_gene: TRBJ1-2; v_gene: TRBV6-1; d_gene: TRBD1; CDR3aa: ASRVSSLSGGNYGYT
j_gene: TRBJ1-1; v_gene: TRBV6-5; d_gene: -; CDR3aa: ASSYSAGRTEAF
j_gene: TRBJ2-3; v_gene: TRBV7-2; d_gene: -; CDR3aa: ASSVTGTSTDTQY
j_gene: TRBJ2-7; v_gene: TRBV20-1; d_gene: TRBD2; CDR3aa: SARGGLEGYEQY
j_gene: TRBJ1-2; v_gene: TRBV7-9; d_gene: -; CDR3aa: ASSLIQGYGYT
j_gene: TRBJ2-3; v_gene: TRBV10-3; d_gene: -; CDR3aa: AISDGHYTDTQY
j_gene: TRBJ2-1; v_gene: TRBV6-1; d_gene: -; CDR3aa: ASSVMQGSDEQF
j_gene: TRBJ1-6; v_gene: TRBV7-2; d_gene: -; CDR3aa: ASSSIGSVYYNSPLH
j_gene: TRBJ2-7; v_gene: TRBV7-2; d_gene: -; CDR3aa: ASSLAGAGNEQY
j_gene: TRBJ2-2; v_gene: TRBV20-1; d_gene: -; CDR3aa: SAPPRGVGELF
j_gene: TRBJ2-5; v_gene: TRBV11-3; d_gene: TRBD2; CDR3aa: ASSLGVAGGGGQETQY
j_gene: TRBJ2-7; v_gene: TRBV6-1; d_gene: TRBD1; CDR3aa: ASSWGGGTGIYEQY
j_gene: TRBJ2-1; v_gene: TRBV7-2; d_gene: TRBD1; CDR3aa: ASSRGQGSYNEQF
j_gene: TRBJ1-1; v_gene: TRBV20-1; d_gene: -; CDR3aa: SARPPWSTGEAF
j_gene: TRBJ2-7; v_gene: TRBV11-3; d_gene: -; CDR3aa: ASSESPTRGEQY
j_gene: TRBJ2-2; v_gene: TRBV27; d_gene: TRBD2; CDR3aa: ASSTIAGVNTGELF
j_gene: TRBJ2-7; v_gene: TRBV5-4; d_gene: -; CDR3aa: ASSLGLGTGLTHEQY
j_gene: TRBJ2-5; v_gene: TRBV7-2; d_gene: TRBD2; CDR3aa: ASTFQRGSETQY
j_gene: TRBJ1-2; v_gene: TRBV19; d_gene: TRBD1; CDR3aa: ASRGTDNNYGYT
j_gene: TRBJ2-7; v_gene: TRBV20-1; d_gene: TRBD1; CDR3aa: SAREGGNLGEQY
j_gene: TRBJ2-3; v_gene: TRBV20-1; d_gene: TRBD1; CDR3aa: SARDTGTGGGTDTQY